Sequencing of this TCR beta chain was carried out in a study of T-cell memory formation after mild COVID-19. Overall study results and limits: Cross-reactive memory appears to have joined, as suggested by some responding clones showing up in pre-infection memory.

After 5'RACE with constant-segment primers, TCR alpha and TCR beta cDNA libraries carrying sample barcodes and UMIs were obtained. TCRdb reprocessed the 5' RACE reads via MiXCR and lists one record per CDR3 protein. The sample has under 150,000 distinct CDR3 sequences, 22% seen once. The CDR3 is made up of 14 amino acids. The germline CDR1 and CDR2 sequences are SGHNT and YENEEA. V lost 4 bases and J lost 8; bases outside the gene matches: 5. In its sample, this clonotype was seen a few times. Its antigen is still unknown. The origin of this receptor is a man aged 18 to 29 who had mild COVID-19 (a few samples of this study predate the infection). Cell type and time point are not known. The sequenced sample consisted of PBMCs or a T cell subset sorted from them (not recorded which). The rearrangement joins TRBV11-3 to TRBJ2-2; 9 bases fit TRBD2. The CDR3 region has the DNA TGTGCCAGCAGCTCGCGGGGGGGCCCTGGGGAGCTGTTTTTT. Protein sequence: CASSSRGGPGELFF.